This entry describes one TCR beta chain. This sample is drawn from a study of OX40 agonist ivuxolimab in advanced cancers. Study information: Patients got intravenous ivuxolimab at 0.01 to 10 mg/kg every 2 weeks.

This CDR3 comprises 15 residues. Germline V lookup: CDR1 PRHDT, CDR2 FYEKMQ (reference sequence). V lost 7 bases and J lost 0, with 15 bases in between. TCRdb's copy holds only in-frame clones and misses some; the assay was immunoSEQ multiplex PCR. The sample shows around 24,000 clones, 84% of them seen only once. Sequenced material: CD4+ or CD8+ T cells sorted from blood, taken in a trial of the OX40 agonist ivuxolimab. The rearrangement uses TRBV13 and TRBJ1-1; tentative D call: TRBD1 (5 bases). This clonotype originated in an adult with an advanced solid tumor such as melanoma, head and neck, liver or kidney cancer. CDR3 sequence: CASTGEGQMNTEAFF. DNA of the CDR3: TGTGCCAGCACCGGGGAGGGGCAGATGAACACTGAAGCTTTCTTT.